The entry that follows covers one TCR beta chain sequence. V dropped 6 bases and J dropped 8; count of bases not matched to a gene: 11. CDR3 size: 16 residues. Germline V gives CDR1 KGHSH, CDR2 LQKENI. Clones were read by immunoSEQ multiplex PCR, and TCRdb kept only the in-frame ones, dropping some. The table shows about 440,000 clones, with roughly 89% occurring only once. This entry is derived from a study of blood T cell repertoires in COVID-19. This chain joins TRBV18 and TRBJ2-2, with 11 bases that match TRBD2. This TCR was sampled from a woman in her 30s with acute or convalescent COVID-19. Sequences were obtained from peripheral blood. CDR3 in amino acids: CASSAQLAGEIGELFF. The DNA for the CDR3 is TGTGCCAGCTCCGCTCAACTAGCGGGGGAAATTGGGGAGCTGTTTTTT.